What follows are 4 T cell receptor beta chains derived from one specimen sequenced in a study of T cell repertoires in cytomegalovirus infection (dated by TCRdb to about 2019). The data were produced on an Illumina HiSeq 1500. TCRdb ran its own pipeline on the public reads, namely fastp trimming at Q25 and MiXCR clone calling, and kept in-frame beta chains. CDR3 protein sequences are deduplicated, and each keeps its most common genes and DNA. The sample has 180,000 or so distinct CDR3 sequences on record, 15% to 20% of them singletons. Together, the top ten hold approximately 25% of the sample. Sequenced: CD8+ T cells from PBMCs. The receptor source for this set is a human donor in good health (CMV status not recorded). Some clones in this sample may be carry-over from other donors' samples.

This clonotype was detected a few times. V gene TRBV11-2 combines with J gene TRBJ2-6; D tentatively fits TRBD1 or TRBD2 (5 bases each). Looked up from germline, CDR1 is SGHAT and CDR2 is FQNNGV. V lost 3 bases, J lost 5 bases, and 20 bases lay in between. CDR3 length: 18 residues. The chain's CDR3 is CASSFTGTVLSRANVLTF. The CDR3 bases are TGTGCCAGCAGCTTTACGGGGACGGTTTTATCTCGGGCCAACGTCCTGACTTTC.

This clonotype was counted a few times. V is TRBV14 and J is TRBJ2-1; D may be TRBD2 (6 bases). Trimming pared 8 bases from V and 4 bases from J, leaving 21 bases between. This CDR3 is built from 16 residues. The germline CDR1 and CDR2 sequences are SGHDN and FVKESK. CDR3 loop: CASAEARAGPYNEQFF. The DNA for the CDR3 is TGTGCCAGCGCCGAAGCCAGGGCGGGGCCATACAATGAGCAGTTCTTC.

This clonotype has just a few counts. J is TRBJ1-5 and V is TRBV28; D remains ambiguous. Per the germline V gene, CDR1 is MDHEN and CDR2 is SYDVKM. Trimming removed 3 bases from V and 1 base from J, with 4 bases in between. The CDR3 consists of 13 residues. The CDR3 spells CASSFNSNQPQHF. Here the CDR3 DNA reads TGTGCCAGCAGTTTCAACAGCAATCAGCCCCAGCATTTT.

The V call is TRBV9, the J call TRBJ1-1, with 7 bases matching TRBD1. The CDR3 is made up of 15 amino acids. V lost 4 bases, J lost 3 bases, and 9 bases stayed unmatched. CDR1 and CDR2 from the germline V gene are SGDLS and YYNGEE. Here the CDR3 DNA reads TGTGCCAGCAGCCCACGACAGGGTTTGGACACTGAAGCTTTCTTT. It encodes CASSPRQGLDTEAFF.